These 27 T cell receptor beta chains share one sample of origin, sequenced in a study of control samples from healthy donors and cancer patients. Profiled with immunoSEQ multiplex PCR; TCRdb holds only in-frame clones, not every one. The data hold around 170,000 clones, with about 86% observed a single time. Sequencing used blood. These receptors all come from a young woman in good health.

Only a few counts were recorded for this clone. This chain joins TRBV25-1 and TRBJ1-6; TRBD1 matches 10 bases. Germline V gives CDR1 MGHDK, CDR2 SYGVNS. Trimming took 4 bases from V and 1 from J; bases not matched to a gene: 4. The CDR3 is 17 residues long. CDR3 in DNA: TGTGCCAGCAGTGCCCGGGACAGGGGTTCCTATAATTCACCCCTCCACTTT. Translation gives CASSARDRGSYNSPLHF.

The CDR3 protein is CASSPGAGRPAQYF. CDR3 in DNA: TGTGCCAGCAGCCCCGGGGCGGGACGCCCCGCCCAGTACTTC. V gene TRBV27 combines with J gene TRBJ2-5; maybe TRBD2 (6 bases). This CDR3 is 14 amino acids long. CDR1 MNHEY and CDR2 SMNVEV come from the germline V gene (reference sequence). V was trimmed by 6 bases and J by 9 bases, leaving 20 bases between them.

The V call is TRBV2, the J call TRBJ2-7; 7 bases line up with TRBD1. CDR3 size: 12 residues. The germline V gene encodes CDR1 SNHLY and CDR2 FYNNEI. V shed 7 bases and J 6 bases; nucleotides not matched to a gene: 6. As DNA, the CDR3 is TGTGCCAGCACCAGGGACAGCGGCGAGCAGTACGTC. Translated, it gives CASTRDSGEQYV.

The chain carries TRBV6-5 and TRBJ2-7; maybe TRBD1 (6 bases). Germline values: CDR1 MNHEY, CDR2 SVGAGI. The CDR3 is 14 amino acids. Trimming stripped 7 bases from V and 4 bases from J, with 17 bases between. The CDR3 is CASTPRTDGYEQYV. The CDR3 nucleotides read TGTGCCAGCACGCCCCGGACAGACGGATACGAGCAGTACGTC.

The chain recombines TRBV4-1 with TRBJ1-2, with D possibly being TRBD1 (6 bases). The germline V gene encodes CDR1 MGHRA and CDR2 YSYEKL. V shed 0 bases and J shed 6 bases, with 11 bases lying between them. This CDR3 region has 14 residues. In DNA form, the CDR3 reads TGCGCCAGCAGCCAAGAGGGGAGGGGGGATGGCTACACCTTC. Its translation: CASSQEGRGDGYTF.

The chain joins TRBV27 to TRBJ2-4; D is ambiguous. V was trimmed by 5 bases and J by 9 bases, leaving 14 bases between them. This CDR3 spans 13 amino acids. Germline loops: CDR1 MNHEY, CDR2 SMNVEV (reference sequence). CDR3 sequence: CASSTDTRRIQYF. The CDR3 DNA reads TGTGCCAGCAGTACCGACACTCGGCGCATTCAGTACTTC.

The chain couples TRBV19 to TRBJ2-1; 7 nucleotides line up with TRBD2. V shed 3 bases, J shed 4 bases, and the junction held 18 bases outside the gene matches. CDR3 size: 19 residues. CDR1 LNHDA and CDR2 SQIVND come from the germline V gene (reference sequence). The CDR3 DNA sequence: TGTGCCAGTAGTATGGGTTTCCGCGGCGGGCTAGCGGTTTACAATGAGCAGTTCTTC. Its protein is CASSMGFRGGLAVYNEQFF.

V gene TRBV5-4 combines with J gene TRBJ1-1; no definite D call. Germline values: CDR1 SGHNT, CDR2 YYREEE (reference sequence). Trimming removed 5 bases at V and 1 base at J, with 15 bases between. This CDR3 spans 15 amino acids. The CDR3 nucleotides are TGTGCCAGCAGGACCTGGAGTGGGGAGAACACTGAAGCTTTCTTT. It translates to CASRTWSGENTEAFF.

The V and J genes are TRBV11-2 and TRBJ1-5; no clear D gene. The germline CDR1 and CDR2 sequences are SGHAT and FQNNGV. The CDR3 has 12 amino acids. The V end was cut by 5 bases, the J end by 9 bases, with 11 bases between. The CDR3 sequence: CASSPGIPPQHF. CDR3 nucleotide sequence: TGTGCCAGCAGCCCGGGAATCCCGCCCCAGCATTTT.

This clone showed up just a few times. This rearrangement joins TRBV4-1 to TRBJ1-2; D may be TRBD1 (5 bases). CDR1 MGHRA and CDR2 YSYEKL come from the germline V gene. The CDR3 is 17 residues long. V shed 1 base and J shed 7 bases, with 22 bases lying between them. This CDR3 is CASSQVNFLGRRGGYTF. In nucleotides, the CDR3 is TGCGCCAGCAGCCAAGTAAACTTCTTGGGACGGAGGGGTGGCTACACCTTC.

This clone was observed once. The genes are TRBV7-6 and TRBJ2-7, with D perhaps TRBD2 (6 bases). Trimming left V 4 bases short and J 0 bases short, with 16 bases between. Germline CDR1 reads SGHVS; CDR2 reads FNYEAQ. This CDR3 region has 16 residues. The CDR3 sequence is CASSSPRAGYSYEQYF. As DNA, the CDR3 is TGTGCCAGCAGCTCCCCTCGGGCGGGATACTCCTACGAGCAGTACTTC.

The chain employs TRBV5-1 and TRBJ2-3; D gene unclear. CDR1 is SGHRS, CDR2 YFSETQ, per germline. Trimming pared 0 bases from V and 2 bases from J, leaving 10 bases between. The CDR3 runs to 15 residues. The CDR3 DNA is TGCGCCAGCAGCTTGGATGTGTCTACCACAGATACGCAGTATTTT. Translated, it gives CASSLDVSTTDTQYF.

The chain uses TRBV6-5 and TRBJ2-3; possible D gene TRBD2, 6 bases. V lost 7 bases to trimming and J lost 6 bases, with 14 bases between them. Germline assignment: CDR1 MNHEY and CDR2 SVGAGI. The CDR3 loop spans 13 amino acids. The CDR3 DNA is TGTGCCAGCATCCCTTCGGGAGTGGATACGCAGTATTTT. This encodes CASIPSGVDTQYF.

The rearrangement links TRBV27 to TRBJ2-3; D remains unclear. The ends were cut back, 5 bases at V and 1 base at J, with 13 bases in the middle. Germline CDR1 and CDR2: MNHEY and SMNVEV (reference sequence). The CDR3 has 15 residues. CDR3 DNA: TGTGCCAGCAGTCCGGCGCTCGGACGCACAGATACGCAGTATTTT. Translation: CASSPALGRTDTQYF.

The chain has TRBV6-1 and TRBJ2-1, with 10 bases lining up with TRBD1. From germline, CDR1 is MNHNS and CDR2 SASEGT. Trimming at V came to 3 bases and at J to 5 bases, leaving 7 bases not matched to a gene. The CDR3 sequence is 16 residues long. The CDR3 protein is CASSDVGQGLDNEQFF. Here the CDR3 DNA reads TGTGCCAGCAGTGATGTGGGACAGGGGCTCGACAATGAGCAGTTCTTC.

This clone is a singleton in its sample. This rearrangement joins TRBV9 to TRBJ1-6; D perhaps matches TRBD1 (6 bases). CDR3 size: 15 residues. Trimming removed 3 bases at V and 7 bases at J, with 14 bases between. Germline V gene lookup returns CDR1 SGDLS and CDR2 YYNGEE. CDR3 sequence: CASSDGDGQNSPLHF. Here the CDR3 DNA reads TGTGCCAGCAGCGATGGGGACGGACAGAATTCACCCCTCCACTTT.

The gene calls are TRBV28 and TRBJ2-5; D is perhaps TRBD1 (6 bases). Trimming removed 4 bases at V and 5 bases at J, with 11 bases between. The CDR3 is made up of 13 amino acids. Looked up from germline, CDR1 is MDHEN and CDR2 is SYDVKM. The CDR3 loop is CASSYTGHETQYF. DNA of the CDR3: TGTGCCAGCAGTTATACAGGGCATGAGACCCAGTACTTC.

The V gene is TRBV14, the J gene TRBJ2-1, with D maybe TRBD2 (5 bases). Germline lookup yields CDR1 SGHDN and CDR2 FVKESK. The CDR3 loop spans 17 amino acids. Trimming removed 1 base from V and 7 bases from J, with 20 bases in between. The DNA of the CDR3 is TGTGCCAGCAGCCAAGCTGGTGACTACCAGATAAGGAATGAGCAGTTCTTC. It encodes CASSQAGDYQIRNEQFF.

The gene calls are TRBV29-1 and TRBJ2-6; D may correspond to TRBD1 or TRBD2 (5 bases each). V was clipped by 4 bases and J by 0 bases, with 10 bases between them. The germline V gene encodes CDR1 SQVTM and CDR2 ANQGSEA. This CDR3 spans 15 amino acids. In nucleotides, the CDR3 is TGCAGCGTTGCTGGGGGATTCTCTGGGGCCAACGTCCTGACTTTC. This codes for CSVAGGFSGANVLTF.

The genes are TRBV5-1 and TRBJ2-5; the D is unclear. V gave up 0 bases and J gave up 6 bases, with 9 bases separating them. CDR1 is SGHRS and CDR2 is YFSETQ in the germline V gene. The CDR3 is 13 residues long. In nucleotides, the CDR3 is TGCGCCAGCAGCTTGGGAGATCAGAAGACCCAGTACTTC. Protein product: CASSLGDQKTQYF.

The chain links TRBV18 to TRBJ2-1; D unresolved. This CDR3 region has 14 residues. The V gene lost 0 bases and the J gene lost 3 bases, with 6 bases spanning the gap. Germline assignment: CDR1 KGHSH and CDR2 LQKENI. In DNA, the CDR3 is TGTGCCAGCTCACCACCGGGGAACTACAATGAGCAGTTCTTC. It is translated as CASSPPGNYNEQFF.

This clone appeared a single time. The chain has TRBV24-1 and TRBJ2-1; D tentatively fits TRBD1 or TRBD2 (5 bases each). V was trimmed by 5 bases and J by 2 bases, leaving 9 bases between them. The CDR3 is 14 amino acids. Germline lookup yields CDR1 KGHDR and CDR2 SFDVKD. This chain's CDR3 is CATSGDGAYNEQFF. The CDR3 DNA sequence: TGTGCCACCAGTGGGGACGGTGCCTACAATGAGCAGTTCTTC.

The J gene is TRBJ1-5, the V gene TRBV27; perhaps TRBD1 as D (5 bases). This CDR3 spans 15 amino acids. The germline V gene has CDR1 MNHEY and CDR2 SMNVEV (reference sequence). V lost 0 bases to trimming and J lost 1 base, with 7 bases between them. In DNA, the CDR3 is TGTGCCAGCAGTTTATCTTGGGGGAGCAATCAGCCCCAGCATTTT. It yields the protein CASSLSWGSNQPQHF.

This sequence joins TRBV27 and TRBJ1-1, with D unresolved. This CDR3 comprises 14 residues. In germline, CDR1 is MNHEY, CDR2 SMNVEV (reference sequence). V was trimmed by 1 base and J by 1 base, leaving 7 bases between them. DNA of the CDR3: TGTGCCAGCAGTTTATTCGGCGGGAACACTGAAGCTTTCTTT. Protein: CASSLFGGNTEAFF.

V gene TRBV11-3 combines with J gene TRBJ2-3; tentatively, D is TRBD2 (7 bases). Germline V gene data show CDR1 as SGHNT and CDR2 as YENEEA. Trimming removed 5 bases from V and 6 bases from J, with 21 bases in between. This CDR3 region has 16 residues. The CDR3 nucleotides read TGTGCCAGCAGCCCGCAGAGGGGGGGGAAGGTCGATACGCAGTATTTT. This encodes CASSPQRGGKVDTQYF. The entire variable domain, with the rest obtained from reference TRBV11-3 and TRBJ2-3, is as follows: EAGVVQSPRYKIIEKKQPVAFWCNPISGHNTLYWYLQNLGQGPELLIRYENEEAVDDSQLPKDRFSAERLKGVDSTLKIQPAELGDSAVYLCASSPQRGGKVDTQYFGPGTRLTVL.

As to this clone: This specimen includes other DNA sequences encoding the same CDR3. The V call is TRBV28, the J call TRBJ1-2; no definite D call. Germline values: CDR1 MDHEN, CDR2 SYDVKM. The CDR3 totals 12 residues. Between the trimmed V and J ends, which lost 6 bases and 5 bases, there was a span of 10 bases. CDR3 region: CASSPSGYGYTF. In DNA, the CDR3 is TGTGCCAGCAGCCCAAGTGGGTATGGCTACACCTTC.

This clone was found a few times. The chain recombines TRBV19 with TRBJ1-3; 7 bases agree with TRBD1. Germline CDR1 reads LNHDA; CDR2 reads SQIVND (reference sequence). After removal of 5 bases from V and 0 bases from J, the junction contained 7 bases not matched to a gene. The CDR3 extends over 16 amino acids. CDR3 nucleotides: TGTGCCAGTAGTTCCCGGGGACAGCTCTCTGGAAACACCATATATTTT. This codes for CASSSRGQLSGNTIYF.